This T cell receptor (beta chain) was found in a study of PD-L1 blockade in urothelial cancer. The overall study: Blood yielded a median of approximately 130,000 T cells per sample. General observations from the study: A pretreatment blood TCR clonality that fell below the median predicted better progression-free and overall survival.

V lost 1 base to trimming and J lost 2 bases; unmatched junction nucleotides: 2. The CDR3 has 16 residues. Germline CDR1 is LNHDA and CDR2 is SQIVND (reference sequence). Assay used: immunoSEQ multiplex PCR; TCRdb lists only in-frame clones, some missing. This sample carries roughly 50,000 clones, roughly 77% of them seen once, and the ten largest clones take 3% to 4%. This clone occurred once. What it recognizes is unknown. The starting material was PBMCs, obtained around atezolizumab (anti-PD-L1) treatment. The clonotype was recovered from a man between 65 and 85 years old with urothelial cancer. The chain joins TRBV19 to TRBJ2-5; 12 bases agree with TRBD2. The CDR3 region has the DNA TGTGCCAGTAGTATAGGCCTAGCGGGAGGGCAAGAGACCCAGTACTTC. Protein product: CASSIGLAGGQETQYF.